This T cell receptor beta chain was captured in a study of cytomegalovirus exposure and HLA in healthy donors. Concerning this clone: The antigen is not known.

Vbeta (60) and Jbeta (13) primers were used in the PCR. Produced via immunoSEQ multiplex PCR; TCRdb's table is partial and in-frame only. Here the sample table reports about 110,000 clones. The CDR3 length is 13 residues. Per the germline V gene, CDR1 is SEHNR and CDR2 is FQNEAQ (reference sequence). The V segment lost 5 bases and the J segment 5 bases; nucleotides outside the gene matches: 3. The study sampled nominally healthy donors, though unrecorded immune exposures were likely. Regarding the study as a whole: Highly shared sequence variants in one cluster were likely a sequencing artifact. Segments of the TCR beta V type were, in most cases, productive about 87% or about 30% of the time in an earlier analysis.

This sequence was found in a man aged 25-45 years in good health and CMV-seronegative. V usage is TRBV7-9 and J usage is TRBJ1-5; 7 bases map to TRBD1. The sequenced sample consisted of PBMCs. Here the CDR3 reads CASSRQGDQPQHF. CDR3 nucleotides: TGTGCCAGCAGCCGACAGGGTGATCAGCCCCAGCATTTT.